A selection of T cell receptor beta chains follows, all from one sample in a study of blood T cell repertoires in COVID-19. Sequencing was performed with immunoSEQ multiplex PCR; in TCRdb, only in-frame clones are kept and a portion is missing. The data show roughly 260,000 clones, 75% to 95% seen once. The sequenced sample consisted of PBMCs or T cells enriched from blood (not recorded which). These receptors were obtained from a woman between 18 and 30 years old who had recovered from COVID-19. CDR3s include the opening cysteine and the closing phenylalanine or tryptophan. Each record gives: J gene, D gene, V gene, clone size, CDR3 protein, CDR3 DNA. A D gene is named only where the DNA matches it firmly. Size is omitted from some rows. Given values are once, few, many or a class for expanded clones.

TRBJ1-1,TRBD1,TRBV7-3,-,CASSLSEGATEAFF,TGTGCCAGCAGCTTATCTGAGGGGGCCACTGAAGCTTTCTTT
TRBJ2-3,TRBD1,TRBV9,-,CASSSSRTGGSTDTQYF,TGTGCCAGCAGCTCTTCTAGGACAGGGGGGAGCACAGATACGCAGTATTTT
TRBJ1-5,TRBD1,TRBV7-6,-,CASRQETGGGGQPQHF,TGTGCCAGCAGACAAGAAACAGGGGGCGGAGGTCAGCCCCAGCATTTT
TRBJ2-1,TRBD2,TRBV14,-,CASSQASSTSLYLYNEQFF,TGTGCCAGCAGCCAGGCTTCCTCGACTAGCCTTTACCTCTACAATGAGCAGTTCTTC
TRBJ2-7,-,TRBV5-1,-,CASSFSLTGRDEQYF,TGCGCCAGCAGCTTCTCTTTGACTGGCAGAGACGAGCAGTACTTC
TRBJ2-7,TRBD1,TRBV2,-,CASSEAWRDRGHF,TGTGCCAGCAGTGAGGCGTGGAGGGACAGGGGGCATTTC
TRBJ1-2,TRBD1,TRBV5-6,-,CASSVGTGFVGYTF,TGTGCCAGCAGTGTCGGGACAGGGTTTGTTGGCTACACCTTC
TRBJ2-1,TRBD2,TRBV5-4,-,CASTPLAGGTYNEQFF,TGTGCCAGCACCCCACTAGCGGGAGGGACTTACAATGAGCAGTTCTTC
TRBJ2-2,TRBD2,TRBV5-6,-,CASSWREAGVTGELFF,TGTGCCAGCAGCTGGCGGGAGGCGGGAGTAACCGGGGAGCTGTTTTTT
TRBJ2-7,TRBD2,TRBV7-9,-,CASSLAGGADYEQYF,TGTGCCAGCAGCTTAGCCGGGGGGGCCGACTACGAGCAGTACTTC
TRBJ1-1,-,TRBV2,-,CASLNDGVEAFF,TGTGCCAGCCTGAACGATGGAGTTGAAGCTTTCTTT
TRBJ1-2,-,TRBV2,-,CARRGIGDGYTF,TGTGCCAGACGCGGTATCGGGGATGGCTACACCTTC
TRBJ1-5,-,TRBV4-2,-,CASSQDSDQPQHF,TGTGCCAGCAGCCAAGACAGCGACCAGCCCCAGCATTTT
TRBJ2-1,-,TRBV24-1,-,CATSDAGTANEQFF,TGTGCCACCAGTGATGCGGGGACCGCCAATGAGCAGTTCTTC
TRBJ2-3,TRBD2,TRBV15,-,CATSRDRIPPSGGQDTQYF,TGTGCCACCAGCAGAGATCGCATACCCCCTAGCGGGGGCCAAGATACGCAGTATTTT
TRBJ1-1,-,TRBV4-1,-,CASSQDGGYTEAFF,TGCGCCAGCAGCCAAGATGGAGGGTACACTGAAGCTTTCTTT
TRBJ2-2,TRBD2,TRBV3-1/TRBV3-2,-,CASSLWTSGWAGELFF,TGTGCCAGCAGCCTCTGGACTAGCGGGTGGGCCGGGGAGCTGTTTTTT
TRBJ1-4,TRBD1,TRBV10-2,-,CASRDRGNEKLFF,TGCGCCAGCCGGGACAGGGGTAATGAAAAACTGTTTTTT
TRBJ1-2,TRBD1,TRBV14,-,CASSHTGGYGYTF,TGTGCCAGCAGCCATACAGGGGGCTATGGCTACACCTTC
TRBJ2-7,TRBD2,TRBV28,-,CASSVSGTSQGEQYF,TGTGCCAGCAGTGTTAGCGGGACATCCCAAGGCGAGCAGTACTTC
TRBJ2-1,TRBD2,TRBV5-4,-,CASSSPSSGGAIISEQFF,TGTGCCAGCAGCTCACCTTCTAGCGGGGGGGCCATTATATCTGAGCAGTTCTTC
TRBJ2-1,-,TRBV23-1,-,CASSRVKGLFYNEQFF,TGCGCCAGCAGTCGAGTGAAGGGACTTTTCTACAATGAGCAGTTCTTC
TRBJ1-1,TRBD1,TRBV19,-,CASSITTGISEAFF,TGTGCCAGTAGTATAACGACAGGGATCTCTGAAGCTTTCTTT
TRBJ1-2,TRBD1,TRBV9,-,CASSAPGTANYGYTF,TGTGCCAGCAGCGCCCCCGGGACAGCTAACTATGGCTACACCTTC
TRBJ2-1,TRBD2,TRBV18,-,CASSRAGGGYNEQFF,TGTGCCAGCTCACGAGCGGGAGGGGGCTACAATGAGCAGTTCTTC
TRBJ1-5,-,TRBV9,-,CASSVGDIGNQPQHF,TGTGCCAGCAGCGTAGGAGATATCGGCAATCAGCCCCAGCATTTT
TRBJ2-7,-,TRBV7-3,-,CASSLAGISYEQYF,TGTGCCAGCAGCTTAGCAGGGATCTCCTACGAGCAGTACTTC
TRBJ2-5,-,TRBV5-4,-,CASSLGSLEETQYF,TGTGCCAGCAGCTTGGGTTCACTAGAAGAGACCCAGTACTTC
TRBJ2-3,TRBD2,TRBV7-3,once,CASSEKEVGGLASTDTQYF,TGTGCCAGCAGCGAAAAAGAGGTTGGGGGACTAGCGAGTACAGATACGCAGTATTTT
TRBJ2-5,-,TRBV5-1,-,CASSLLLSGQETQYF,TGCGCCAGCAGCTTGCTTTTAAGCGGACAAGAGACCCAGTACTTC
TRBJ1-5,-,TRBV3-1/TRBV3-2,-,CASSQRGGNQPQHF,TGTGCCAGCAGCCAAAGGGGTGGCAATCAGCCCCAGCATTTT
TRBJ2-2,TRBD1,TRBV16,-,CASSQQTGGNTGELFF,TGTGCCAGCAGCCAACAGACAGGGGGCAACACCGGGGAGCTGTTTTTT
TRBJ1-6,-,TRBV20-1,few,CSASQQGKDSPLHF,TGCAGTGCTAGTCAACAGGGAAAGGATTCACCCCTCCACTTT
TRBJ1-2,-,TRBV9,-,CASSAPGGYTF,TGTGCCAGCAGCGCTCCGGGGGGCTACACCTTC
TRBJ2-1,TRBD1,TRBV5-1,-,CASSLDTGGNEQFF,TGCGCCAGCAGCTTGGATACAGGGGGGAATGAGCAGTTCTTC
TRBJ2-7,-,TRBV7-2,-,CASSSWGGASSYEQYF,TGTGCCAGCAGCTCGTGGGGGGGGGCGAGCTCCTACGAGCAGTACTTC
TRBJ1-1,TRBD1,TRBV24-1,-,CATTDRAAKLNTEAFF,TGTGCCACCACGGACAGGGCGGCGAAATTGAACACTGAAGCTTTCTTT
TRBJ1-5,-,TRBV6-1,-,CASSEDGSSGPQHF,TGTGCCAGCAGTGAAGATGGCAGCTCGGGGCCCCAGCATTTT
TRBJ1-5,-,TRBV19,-,CASAGGGGNQPQHF,TGTGCCTCAGCGGGGGGCGGAGGCAATCAGCCCCAGCATTTT
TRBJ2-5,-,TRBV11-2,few,CASSYGASQETQYF,TGTGCCAGCAGCTATGGAGCCTCCCAAGAGACCCAGTACTTC
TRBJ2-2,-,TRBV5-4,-,CALDSWDTGELFF,TGTGCTCTGGACAGCTGGGACACCGGGGAGCTGTTTTTT
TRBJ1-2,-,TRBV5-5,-,CASSTTGNYGYTF,TGTGCCAGCAGTACAACAGGGAACTATGGCTACACCTTC
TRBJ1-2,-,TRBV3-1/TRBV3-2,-,CASSQVGVWEGSFYGYTF,TGTGCCAGCAGCCAAGTAGGTGTTTGGGAGGGTTCCTTCTATGGCTACACCTTC
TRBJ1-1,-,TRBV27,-,CASWEEGWATEAFF,TGTGCCAGCTGGGAAGAGGGTTGGGCCACTGAAGCTTTCTTT
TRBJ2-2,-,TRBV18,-,CASSEGSTGELFF,TGTGCCAGCTCCGAGGGTTCCACCGGGGAGCTGTTTTTT
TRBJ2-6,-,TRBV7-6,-,CASSLRSGANVLTF,TGTGCCAGCAGCTTACGGTCTGGGGCCAACGTCCTGACTTTC
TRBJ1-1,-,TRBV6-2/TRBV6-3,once,CASSYGAGNTEAFF,TGTGCCAGCAGTTACGGGGCAGGGAACACTGAAGCTTTCTTT
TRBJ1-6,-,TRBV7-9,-,CASSLADRGGSPLHF,TGTGCCAGCAGCTTAGCGGATCGGGGTGGGTCACCCCTCCACTTT
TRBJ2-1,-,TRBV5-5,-,CASSQIPGHTYNEQFF,TGTGCCAGCAGCCAAATACCGGGACACACCTACAATGAGCAGTTCTTC
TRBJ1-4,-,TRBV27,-,CASSPDTTNEKLFF,TGTGCCAGCAGTCCAGATACAACTAATGAAAAACTGTTTTTT
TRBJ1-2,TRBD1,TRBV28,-,CASTSNPGQGAPHYGYTF,TGTGCCAGCACTTCTAACCCGGGACAGGGGGCACCCCACTATGGCTACACCTTC
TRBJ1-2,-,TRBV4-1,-,CASSHGTDGYTF,TGCGCCAGCAGCCATGGGACTGATGGCTACACCTTC
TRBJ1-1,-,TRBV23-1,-,CASSQLNGGEAFF,TGCGCCAGCAGTCAATTGAATGGAGGTGAAGCTTTCTTT
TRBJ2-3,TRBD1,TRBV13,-,CASSLSQDRRFEDTQYF,TGTGCCAGCAGCTTATCCCAGGACAGGAGGTTTGAAGATACGCAGTATTTT
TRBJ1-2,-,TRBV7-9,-,CASSLAHRENYGYTF,TGTGCCAGCAGCTTAGCCCACAGGGAGAACTATGGCTACACCTTC